This is a list of T cell receptor beta chains from one sample in a study of blood T cell repertoires in COVID-19. The table came from immunoSEQ multiplex PCR; TCRdb's copy has only in-frame clones and leaves some out. The table has 150,000 to 200,000 clones, about 86% seen once. Sequenced: peripheral blood. The receptors derive from a man between 60 and 75 years old with acute or convalescent COVID-19. The CDR3 runs from the conserved cysteine through the conserved F or W. Fields, in order: CDR3 protein, CDR3 DNA, D gene, J gene, clone size, V gene. The D gene is left open where the match is weak. For some rows the clone size is stated as once, few or many, or as a class when expanded; others skip it.

CASSSNPNYGYTF | TGTGCCAGCAGCTCTAATCCCAACTATGGCTACACCTTC | . | TRBJ1-2 | . | TRBV28
CASSLGLAGAYNEQFF | TGCGCCAGCAGCTTGGGACTAGCGGGAGCTTACAATGAGCAGTTCTTC | TRBD2 | TRBJ2-1 | . | TRBV5-1
CASSLGRGHSPLHF | TGCGCCAGCAGCTTGGGCAGGGGACATTCACCCCTCCACTTT | . | TRBJ1-6 | . | TRBV5-1
CASSPVGAEAFF | TGTGCCAGCAGTCCCGTCGGGGCTGAAGCTTTCTTT | . | TRBJ1-1 | . | TRBV5-5
CASSSGLKQGWNTEAFF | TGTGCCAGCAGTTCAGGCCTAAAACAGGGTTGGAACACTGAAGCTTTCTTT | . | TRBJ1-1 | . | TRBV28
CASSQVSGSYEQYF | TGTGCCAGCAGCCAGGTTAGCGGATCCTACGAGCAGTACTTC | . | TRBJ2-7 | many | TRBV5-5
CASSVDLPNTEAFF | TGCGCCAGCAGCGTCGACTTACCGAACACTGAAGCTTTCTTT | . | TRBJ1-1 | once | TRBV5-1
CSDDRRNTGELFF | TGCAGCGACGACAGGAGAAACACCGGGGAGCTGTTTTTT | . | TRBJ2-2 | . | TRBV29-1
CASSLPGHFSYEQYF | TGTGCCAGCAGCCTCCCGGGACATTTTTCCTACGAGCAGTACTTC | . | TRBJ2-7 | . | TRBV13
CASRRGEGARPQHF | TGTGCCAGTCGTCGCGGGGAGGGAGCTAGGCCCCAGCATTTT | . | TRBJ1-5 | . | TRBV19
CASSKALFDKGGTGELFF | TGTGCCAGCAGCAAAGCGCTTTTTGACAAGGGGGGGACCGGGGAGCTGTTTTTT | . | TRBJ2-2 | . | TRBV21-1